The sequence of this TCR beta chain was determined in a study of cytomegalovirus exposure and HLA in healthy donors. CDR1 and CDR2 from the germline V gene are SGHRS and YFSETQ. CDR3 length: 22 residues. With 2 bases clipped from V and 2 bases from J, the junction kept 20 bases outside the gene matches. Study-level results: TCR association rates varied by HLA locus in a later analysis, with DRB1 highest and HLA-C lowest. After further analysis at a later stage, under 20,000 TCR beta sequences were associated with HLA alleles at 0.05 false discovery rate.

As for this clone: Its antigen is not identified.

Amplification used 60 Vbeta primers and 13 Jbeta primers. Data came from immunoSEQ multiplex PCR; TCRdb stores just in-frame clones and leaves some out. The sample records roughly 180,000 clones, roughly a tenth being singletons. The sequenced sample consisted of PBMCs. The chain carries TRBV5-1 and TRBJ2-3, with 13 bases fitting TRBD2. This TCR was sampled from a woman aged 25 to 39 in good health and CMV-seropositive. The CDR3 protein is CASSFSLIGLAGEGAYTDTQYF. In DNA, the CDR3 is TGCGCCAGCAGCTTTTCCCTTATTGGACTAGCGGGAGAGGGCGCCTACACAGATACGCAGTATTTT.